These T cell receptor beta chains were read from a single sample in a study of technical replicates of blood from several donors. The assay was immunoSEQ multiplex PCR, and TCRdb's table has in-frame clones only and misses some. This table holds over 65,000 clones, approximately 97% found once. The sample taken for sequencing was T cells isolated from PBMCs. The receptors come from a human donor in good health. CDR3s include the opening cysteine and the closing phenylalanine or tryptophan. The order of the fields is D gene, V gene, clone size, J gene, CDR3 length, CDR3 protein, CDR3 DNA. The D gene is left open where the match is weak. Size values are once, few and many counts, or a class for expanded clones, and some rows have none.

D: TRBD1
V: TRBV19
size: -
J: TRBJ2-7
length: 14
CDR3: CASSNRGSGYEQYF
DNA: TGTGCCAGTAGTAACAGGGGATCGGGTTACGAGCAGTACTTC

D: TRBD1
V: TRBV7-8
size: -
J: TRBJ2-7
length: 18
CDR3: CASSYRDRGRRMAYEQYF
DNA: TGTGCCAGCAGCTACCGGGACAGGGGGCGCCGGATGGCCTACGAGCAGTACTTC

D: TRBD1
V: TRBV15
size: -
J: TRBJ1-2
length: 15
CDR3: CATSRGTIQGHGYTF
DNA: TGTGCCACCAGCAGAGGTACTATACAGGGGCATGGCTACACCTTC

D: -
V: TRBV30
size: -
J: TRBJ2-6
length: 15
CDR3: CAWSVHGLGANVLTF
DNA: TGTGCCTGGAGTGTACACGGGTTGGGGGCCAACGTCCTGACTTTC

D: -
V: TRBV9
size: once
J: TRBJ2-2
length: 14
CDR3: CASSVGSYTGELFF
DNA: TGTGCCAGCAGCGTAGGGAGCTACACCGGGGAGCTGTTTTTT

D: -
V: TRBV6-1
size: -
J: TRBJ1-6
length: 14
CDR3: CASSERTRNSPLHF
DNA: TGTGCCAGCAGTGAAAGGACACGGAATTCACCCCTCCACTTT

D: -
V: TRBV21-1
size: once
J: TRBJ2-5
length: 15
CDR3: CASSKDVGQQETQYF
DNA: TGTGCCAGCAGCAAAGATGTTGGACAGCAAGAGACCCAGTACTTC

D: TRBD1
V: TRBV6-1
size: -
J: TRBJ2-5
length: 14
CDR3: CASSEGTGGETQYF
DNA: TGTGCCAGCAGTGAAGGGACAGGCGGAGAGACCCAGTACTTC

D: TRBD2
V: TRBV4-1
size: -
J: TRBJ2-5
length: 21
CDR3: CASSLPRAMALADGAQETQYF
DNA: TGCGCCAGCAGCCTCCCTCGGGCGATGGCACTAGCGGACGGGGCTCAAGAGACCCAGTACTTC

D: -
V: TRBV6-5
size: once
J: TRBJ1-1
length: 12
CDR3: CASSYAGDEAFF
DNA: TGTGCCAGCAGTTACGCAGGGGATGAAGCTTTCTTT

D: TRBD2
V: TRBV5-1
size: once
J: TRBJ2-5
length: 16
CDR3: CASSQTLAGGRETQYF
DNA: TGCGCCAGCAGCCAGACTCTAGCGGGAGGGCGGGAGACCCAGTACTTC

D: -
V: TRBV6-5
size: -
J: TRBJ2-5
length: 12
CDR3: CASSYGGETQYF
DNA: TGTGCCAGCAGTTATGGAGGGGAGACCCAGTACTTC

D: -
V: TRBV7-2
size: once
J: TRBJ2-5
length: 14
CDR3: CASSLSRAQETQYF
DNA: TGTGCCAGCAGCTTGAGCAGGGCCCAAGAGACCCAGTACTTC

D: -
V: TRBV7-9
size: -
J: TRBJ2-2
length: 15
CDR3: CASSLTGKGTGELFF
DNA: TGTGCCAGCAGCTTAACAGGGAAAGGGACCGGGGAGCTGTTTTTT

D: -
V: TRBV6-6
size: -
J: TRBJ2-2
length: 15
CDR3: CASSYGLGGTGELFF
DNA: TGTGCCAGCAGTTACGGCCTGGGGGGCACCGGGGAGCTGTTTTTT

D: -
V: TRBV6-5
size: once
J: TRBJ1-3
length: 13
CDR3: CASRTTDGDTIYF
DNA: TGTGCCAGCAGAACGACAGATGGGGACACCATATATTTT

D: -
V: TRBV5-1
size: -
J: TRBJ2-5
length: 13
CDR3: CASSLDSQETQYF
DNA: TGCGCCAGCAGCTTGGACAGCCAAGAGACCCAGTACTTC

D: TRBD2
V: TRBV7-7
size: -
J: TRBJ2-1
length: 15
CDR3: CASSLGTSDGNEQFF
DNA: TGTGCCAGCAGCTTAGGGACTAGTGATGGCAATGAGCAGTTCTTC

D: TRBD2
V: TRBV6-5
size: -
J: TRBJ2-5
length: 15
CDR3: CASRDGRGGRETQYF
DNA: TGTGCCAGCCGGGATGGGCGGGGGGGCCGGGAGACCCAGTACTTC

D: TRBD1
V: TRBV7-9
size: -
J: TRBJ2-6
length: 19
CDR3: CASSPRTGKSSPGANVLTF
DNA: TGTGCCAGCAGCCCCAGGACAGGGAAAAGTTCCCCTGGGGCCAACGTCCTGACTTTC

D: -
V: TRBV5-8
size: -
J: TRBJ2-2
length: 12
CDR3: CATRQKTGELFF
DNA: TGTGCCACCCGACAGAAAACCGGGGAGCTGTTTTTT

D: -
V: TRBV5-1
size: -
J: TRBJ2-3
length: 15
CDR3: CASSLVAGGTDTQYF
DNA: TGCGCCAGCAGCTTGGTTGCCGGGGGCACAGATACGCAGTATTTT

D: -
V: TRBV2
size: -
J: TRBJ2-3
length: 15
CDR3: CASKYGEISADTQYF
DNA: TGTGCCAGCAAGTACGGGGAGATTAGCGCAGATACGCAGTATTTT